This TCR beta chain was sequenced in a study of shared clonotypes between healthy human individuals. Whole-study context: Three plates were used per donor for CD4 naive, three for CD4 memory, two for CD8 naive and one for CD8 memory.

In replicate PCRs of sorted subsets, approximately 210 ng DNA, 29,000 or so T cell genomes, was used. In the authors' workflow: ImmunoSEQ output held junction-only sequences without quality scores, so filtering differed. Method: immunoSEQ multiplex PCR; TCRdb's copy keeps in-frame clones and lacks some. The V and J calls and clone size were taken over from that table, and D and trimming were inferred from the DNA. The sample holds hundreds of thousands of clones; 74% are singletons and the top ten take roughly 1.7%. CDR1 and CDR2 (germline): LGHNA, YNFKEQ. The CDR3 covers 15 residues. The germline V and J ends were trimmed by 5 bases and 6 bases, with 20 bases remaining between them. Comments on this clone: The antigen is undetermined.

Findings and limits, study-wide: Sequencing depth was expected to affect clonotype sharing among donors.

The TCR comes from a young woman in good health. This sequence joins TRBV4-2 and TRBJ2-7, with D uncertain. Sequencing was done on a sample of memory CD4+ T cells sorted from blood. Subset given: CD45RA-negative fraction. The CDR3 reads CASSTGLTLPSEQYF. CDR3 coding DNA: TGTGCCAGCAGCACCGGGCTGACCCTCCCCTCCGAGCAGTACTTC.